These 23 T cell receptor beta chains were sequenced from one sample in a study of blood T cell repertoires in COVID-19. Some clones are missing from TCRdb's copy, which holds only in-frame ones; the method was immunoSEQ multiplex PCR. Seen here are about 97,000 clones, over 75% observed once, and the top ten hold about 1.7%. The sample consisted of peripheral blood. These receptors were obtained from a man in his 60s with acute or convalescent COVID-19.

The J gene is TRBJ1-2, the V gene TRBV27; 8 bases fit TRBD1. Germline V gene lookup returns CDR1 MNHEY and CDR2 SMNVEV (reference sequence). The CDR3 covers 16 residues. The V segment lost 5 bases and the J segment 4 bases; nucleotides outside the gene matches: 12. CDR3 coding DNA: TGTGCCAGCAGTCCCCTACCGGGACAGGTTAGCTATGGCTACACCTTC. As protein: CASSPLPGQVSYGYTF.

V and J are TRBV6-4 and TRBJ1-2; TRBD1 agrees at 9 bases. Germline V gives CDR1 MRHNA, CDR2 SNTAGT. The junction had 7 bases not matched to a gene; V was cut back by 5 bases and J by 6 bases. This CDR3 contains 14 residues. DNA of the CDR3: TGTGCCAGCAGTACCGGGACAGGGCTCGATGGCTACACCTTC. Its translation is CASSTGTGLDGYTF.

V and J are TRBV2 and TRBJ1-2, with D unclear. This CDR3 has 11 amino acids. Germline V CDR1 and CDR2: SNHLY, FYNNEI. Trimming shortened V by 7 bases and J by 7 bases, and 10 bases separated the two germline ends. The CDR3 bases are TGTGCCAGCAAGGGAGTGGCTGGCTACACCTTC. It specifies CASKGVAGYTF.

This chain links TRBV1 with TRBJ1-2; the table's D call TRBD1 went unverified against the DNA. TRBV1 is annotated as a pseudogene. The CDR3 extends over 17 amino acids. The CDR3 DNA sequence: TGCACCAGCAGCCTAACAAAAGAGAAACAGGGTCGGTATGGCTACACCTTC. This sequence encodes CTSSLTKEKQGRYGYTF.

This chain uses TRBV19 with TRBJ2-6; 7 bases fit TRBD2. From germline, CDR1 is LNHDA and CDR2 SQIVND (reference sequence). Trimming took 11 bases from V and 2 from J; bases not matched to a gene: 3. This CDR3 is built from 13 residues. Here the CDR3 DNA reads TGTGCCGGGGGGGTAGCTGGGGCCAACGTCCTGACTTTC. The encoded protein is CAGGVAGANVLTF.

The chain recombines TRBV3-1 (or the pseudogene TRBV3-2) with TRBJ2-7; TRBD1 is a possible D gene (5 bases). CDR1 and CDR2 from the germline V gene are LGHDT and YNNKEL (reference sequence). Deletions cut 0 bases from V and 4 bases from J, with 10 bases between. CDR3 length: 14 amino acids. CDR3 bases: TGTGCCAGCAGCCAAGAAGGGGCAAGATACGAGCAGTACTTC. Its protein is CASSQEGARYEQYF.

The chain joins TRBV5-6 to TRBJ1-3, with D possibly being TRBD1 (6 bases). Germline V gene data show CDR1 as SGHDT and CDR2 as YYEEEE. CDR3 length equals 18 residues. With 2 bases removed from V and 2 bases from J, the gap between germline ends came to 20 bases. This CDR3 is CASSFIPAGVTAGNTIYF. DNA of the CDR3: TGTGCCAGCAGCTTTATACCCGCAGGGGTAACCGCTGGAAACACCATATATTTT.

V is TRBV7-9 and J is TRBJ1-5; 9 bases agree with TRBD1. V shed 6 bases, J shed 6 bases, and the junction held 6 bases outside the gene matches. This CDR3 region has 14 residues. The V gene's germline CDR1 is SEHNR and CDR2 FQNEAQ (reference sequence). The CDR3 region has the DNA TGTGCCAGCAGATCGGGACAGGGCGGTCAGCCCCAGCATTTT. Its protein is CASRSGQGGQPQHF.

The V gene is TRBV12-5, the J gene TRBJ1-1; 9 positions match TRBD1. V was pared by 5 bases and J by 6 bases, with 10 bases of the junction left unmatched. Germline loops: CDR1 LGHNT, CDR2 FRNRAP. The CDR3 length is 15 residues. The CDR3 DNA is TGTGCTAGTGGTATACGGACAGGGGTTGGAGCTGAAGCTTTCTTT. Translating it yields CASGIRTGVGAEAFF.

This clone was recorded only once. The chain combines TRBV18 with TRBJ2-3, with D possibly being TRBD1 (6 bases). This CDR3 region has 15 residues. V lost 3 bases and J lost 3, with 13 bases in between. Germline CDR1 and CDR2: KGHSH and LQKENI. CDR3: CASSPSGTKTDTQYF. The CDR3 nucleotides are TGTGCCAGCTCACCTTCCGGGACAAAAACAGATACGCAGTATTTT.

The V call is TRBV12-3 or TRBV12-4, the J call TRBJ1-2; 7 bases align to TRBD1. There are 13 residues in the CDR3. The ends lost 5 bases at V and 8 bases at J; junction bases unmatched: 8. In nucleotides, the CDR3 is TGTGCCAGCAGTCCGACAGGGACTCTGGGCTACACCTTC. Residues: CASSPTGTLGYTF.

V and J are TRBV7-2 and TRBJ1-3; a weak D match, TRBD1 (5 bases). Per the germline V gene, CDR1 is SGHTA and CDR2 is FQGNSA. CDR3 length: 16 residues. Deletions cut 2 bases from V and 4 bases from J, with 15 bases between. The CDR3 nucleotides are TGTGCCAGCAGCTTACTCCGGCCCTCAGGGGGAAACACCATATATTTT. Translated: CASSLLRPSGGNTIYF. The full variable domain, with the rest looked up from reference TRBV7-2 and TRBJ1-3, is GAGVSQSPSNKVTEKGKDVELRCDPISGHTALYWYRQSLGQGLEFLIYFQGNSAPDKSGLPSDRFSAERTGGSVSTLTIQRTQQEDSAVYLCASSLLRPSGGNTIYFGEGSWLTVV.

The genes are TRBV2 and TRBJ1-1; D is unclear. The CDR3 covers 14 residues. CDR1 SNHLY and CDR2 FYNNEI come from the germline V gene. V was trimmed by 8 bases and J by 1 base, leaving 14 bases between them. The CDR3 is CASLLLEGNTEAFF. CDR3 coding DNA: TGTGCCAGCCTCTTATTAGAGGGGAACACTGAAGCTTTCTTT.

The J gene is TRBJ2-5, the V gene TRBV5-4, with a tentative D call TRBD2 (6 bases). This CDR3 has 15 residues. Germline values: CDR1 SGHNT, CDR2 YYREEE (reference sequence). The V gene lost 2 bases and the J gene lost 4 bases, with 15 bases spanning the gap. The CDR3: CASSFTGLGGETQYF. CDR3 DNA sequence: TGTGCCAGCAGCTTTACGGGACTCGGGGGAGAGACCCAGTACTTC.

V gene TRBV30 combines with J gene TRBJ1-2, with 7 positions matching TRBD1. The J segment lost 2 bases and the V segment lost 1 base, leaving 10 bases of the junction unmatched. The CDR3 has 16 residues. Looked up from germline, CDR1 is GTSNPN and CDR2 is SVGIG (reference sequence). The CDR3 DNA follows: TGTGCCTGGAGTGGCCCTGGGACAGAATGGAACTATGGCTACACCTTC. Translation gives CAWSGPGTEWNYGYTF.

This sequence joins TRBV14 and TRBJ1-3, with D hard to call. The CDR3 has 16 amino acids. Germline V lookup: CDR1 SGHDN, CDR2 FVKESK. The V gene lost 1 base and the J gene lost 0 bases, with 10 bases spanning the gap. Written as DNA, the CDR3 is TGTGCCAGCAGCCAAGGACTTCCACTCTCTGGAAACACCATATATTTT. This sequence encodes CASSQGLPLSGNTIYF.

The chain uses TRBV27 and TRBJ2-1; TRBD1 matches at 7 bases. The J segment lost 5 bases and the V segment lost 5 bases, leaving 9 bases of the junction unmatched. Germline lookup yields CDR1 MNHEY and CDR2 SMNVEV (reference sequence). The CDR3 has 15 amino acids. The CDR3 is CASSNHPDRNNEQFF. CDR3 sequence (DNA): TGTGCCAGCAGTAACCACCCGGACAGGAACAATGAGCAGTTCTTC.

V is TRBV6-5 and J is TRBJ1-5, with TRBD1 matching over 10 bases. V was clipped by 5 bases and J by 5 bases; unmatched bases: 6. CDR1 is MNHEY and CDR2 is SVGAGI in the germline V gene. This CDR3 comprises 15 residues. The DNA of the CDR3 is TGTGCCAGCAGTCCACTGGGGACAGGGGATCAGCCCCAGCATTTT. This codes for CASSPLGTGDQPQHF.

The V gene is TRBV29-1, the J gene TRBJ2-2, with a possible D match to TRBD2 (6 bases). V shed 7 bases and J shed 0 bases, with 18 bases lying between them. The CDR3 loop spans 16 amino acids. Germline lookup yields CDR1 SQVTM and CDR2 ANQGSEA. The CDR3 here is CSAQPRRGSNTGELFF. In DNA, the CDR3 is TGCAGCGCCCAACCCCGGCGGGGCTCGAACACCGGGGAGCTGTTTTTT.

This chain uses TRBV29-1 with TRBJ1-1, with TRBD1 identical over 7 bases. This CDR3 is built from 13 residues. Unmatched junction bases numbered 4, after V lost 6 bases and J lost 0 bases. Germline V CDR1 and CDR2: SQVTM, ANQGSEA. The CDR3 loop reads CSVGQLMNTEAFF. The CDR3 DNA follows: TGCAGCGTGGGACAGCTTATGAACACTGAAGCTTTCTTT.

This sequence joins TRBV27 and TRBJ1-5; TRBD1 aligns across 9 bases. Losses at the gene ends were 6 bases for V and 2 bases for J; bases not matched to a gene: 11. The V gene's germline CDR1 is MNHEY and CDR2 SMNVEV (reference sequence). The length of the CDR3 is 17 residues. DNA for the CDR3: TGTGCCAGCAGGGCGGGACAGGGCGTCGGAGGCAATCAGCCCCAGCATTTT. As protein: CASRAGQGVGGNQPQHF.

V and J are TRBV19 and TRBJ1-5, with unresolved D. Germline CDR1 and CDR2: LNHDA and SQIVND (reference sequence). Trimming shortened V by 1 base and J by 2 bases, and 9 bases separated the two germline ends. This CDR3 region has 15 residues. CDR3 amino acids: CASSIVSNGNQPQHF. CDR3 coding DNA: TGTGCCAGTAGTATAGTGAGTAATGGCAATCAGCCCCAGCATTTT.

This chain joins TRBV3-1 (or the pseudogene TRBV3-2) and TRBJ1-1; D not certain. The CDR3 is made up of 12 amino acids. Germline CDR1 and CDR2: LGHDT and YNNKEL (reference sequence). Trimming stripped 1 base from V and 6 bases from J, with 6 bases between. CDR3 bases: TGTGCCAGCAGCCAAGCAGGCCCTGAAGCTTTCTTT. As protein: CASSQAGPEAFF.